This T cell receptor (beta chain) stems from a study of OX40 agonist ivuxolimab in advanced cancers. Looking at the study overall: Every 2 weeks, ivuxolimab was infused into the patients intravenously at between 0.01 and 10 mg/kg. The study reported partial responses in three patients: one hepatocellular carcinoma, two cutaneous melanoma.

This clone was counted once. Its antigen is unidentified. Repertoires were generated with immunoSEQ multiplex PCR, while TCRdb's copy carries only in-frame clones and drops some. This sample has some 22,000 clones, with roughly 80% found just once. Study results and limitations: Averaging showed that CD8+ T cells had more expanded clones than CD4+ did.

The ends lost 2 bases at V and 0 bases at J; junction bases unmatched: 7. Germline assignment: CDR1 SEHNR and CDR2 FQNEAQ (reference sequence). The CDR3 is 19 amino acids. The origin of this receptor is an adult with an advanced solid tumor such as melanoma, head and neck, liver or kidney cancer. The genes are TRBV7-9 and TRBJ2-6, with 10 nucleotides matching TRBD1. The material sequenced was CD4+ or CD8+ T cells sorted from blood, taken in a trial of the OX40 agonist ivuxolimab. The CDR3 coding sequence is TGTGCCAGCAGCTTACCGACAGGGGGCACCCCCTCTGGGGCCAACGTCCTGACTTTC. Its protein is CASSLPTGGTPSGANVLTF. The entire variable domain, with the rest obtained from reference TRBV7-9 and TRBJ2-6, is as follows: DTGVSQNPRHKITKRGQNVTFRCDPISEHNRLYWYRQTLGQGPEFLTYFQNEAQLEKSRLLSDRFSAERPKGSFSTLEIQRTEQGDSAMYLCASSLPTGGTPSGANVLTFGAGSRLTVL.